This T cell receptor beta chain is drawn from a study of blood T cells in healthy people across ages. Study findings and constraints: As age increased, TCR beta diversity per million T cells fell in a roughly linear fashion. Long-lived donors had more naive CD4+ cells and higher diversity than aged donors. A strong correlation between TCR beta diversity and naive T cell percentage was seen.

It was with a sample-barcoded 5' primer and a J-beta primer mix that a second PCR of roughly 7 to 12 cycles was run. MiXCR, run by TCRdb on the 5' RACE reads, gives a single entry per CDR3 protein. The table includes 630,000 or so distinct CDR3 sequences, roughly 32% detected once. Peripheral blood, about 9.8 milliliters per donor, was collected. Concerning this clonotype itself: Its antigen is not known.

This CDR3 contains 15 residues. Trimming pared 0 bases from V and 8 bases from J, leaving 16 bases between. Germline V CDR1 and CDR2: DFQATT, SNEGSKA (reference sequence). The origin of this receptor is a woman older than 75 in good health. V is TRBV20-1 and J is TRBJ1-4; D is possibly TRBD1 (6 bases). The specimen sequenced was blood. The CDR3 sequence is CSARDNSRGREKLFF. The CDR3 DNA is TGCAGTGCTAGAGACAACTCCAGGGGACGAGAAAAACTGTTTTTT.